This T cell receptor beta chain came from a study of T cell responses to AZD1222 COVID-19 vaccine. This table comes from immunoSEQ multiplex PCR, and its TCRdb copy is limited to in-frame clones, with some not included. Here the sample spans under 200,000 clones, roughly 86% being singletons. Per the germline V gene, CDR1 is MNHEY and CDR2 is SVGEGT. Trimming took off 6 bases at V and 3 bases at J, with 18 bases between the two ends. This CDR3 spans 17 amino acids. The chain uses TRBV6-2 or TRBV6-3 and TRBJ1-6, with D perhaps TRBD1 (6 bases). The specimen comprised peripheral blood, sampled on day 0 of AZD1222 vaccination. The clonotype comes from an adult in good health. DNA of the CDR3: TGTGCCAGCAGCCGCGGACCCGGAGGGGGCTATAATTCACCCCTCCACTTT. It yields the protein CASSRGPGGGYNSPLHF.